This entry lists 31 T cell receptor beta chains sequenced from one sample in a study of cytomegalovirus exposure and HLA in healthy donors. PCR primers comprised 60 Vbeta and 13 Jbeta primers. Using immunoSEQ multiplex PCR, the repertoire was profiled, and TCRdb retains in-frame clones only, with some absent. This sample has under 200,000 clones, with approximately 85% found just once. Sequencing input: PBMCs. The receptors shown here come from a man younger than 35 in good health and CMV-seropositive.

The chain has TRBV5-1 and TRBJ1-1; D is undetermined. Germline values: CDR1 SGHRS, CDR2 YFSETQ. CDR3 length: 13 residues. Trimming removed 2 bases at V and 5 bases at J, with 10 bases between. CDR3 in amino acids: CASSFNTETEAFF. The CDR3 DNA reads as TGCGCCAGCAGCTTCAATACAGAAACTGAAGCTTTCTTT.

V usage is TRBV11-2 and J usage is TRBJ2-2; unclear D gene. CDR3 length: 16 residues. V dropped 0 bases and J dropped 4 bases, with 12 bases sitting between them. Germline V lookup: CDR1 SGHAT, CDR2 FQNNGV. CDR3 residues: CASSLEIGRPTGELFF. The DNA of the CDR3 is TGTGCCAGCAGCTTAGAGATCGGCAGGCCCACCGGGGAGCTGTTTTTT.

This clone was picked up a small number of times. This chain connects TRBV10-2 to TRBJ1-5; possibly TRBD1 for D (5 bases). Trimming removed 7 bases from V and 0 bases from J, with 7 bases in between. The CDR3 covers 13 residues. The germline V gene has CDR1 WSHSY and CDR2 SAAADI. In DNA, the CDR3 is TGCGCCAGCAAGGGGATTAGCAATCAGCCCCAGCATTTT. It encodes CASKGISNQPQHF.

CDR3 sequence reads: CASSFAGTREETQYF. The CDR3 nucleotides are TGCGCCAGCAGCTTTGCGGGGACTCGAGAAGAGACCCAGTACTTC. The chain has TRBV5-1 and TRBJ2-5, with D tentatively TRBD2 (6 bases). Trimming pared 2 bases from V and 3 bases from J, leaving 14 bases between. The CDR3 spans 15 residues. CDR1 SGHRS and CDR2 YFSETQ come from the germline V gene.

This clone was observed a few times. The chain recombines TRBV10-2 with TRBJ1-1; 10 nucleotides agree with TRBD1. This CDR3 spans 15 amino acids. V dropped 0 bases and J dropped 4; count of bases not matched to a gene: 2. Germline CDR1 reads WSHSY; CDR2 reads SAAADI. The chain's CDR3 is CASSESGQGITEAFF. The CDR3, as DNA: TGCGCCAGCAGTGAGTCGGGACAGGGGATCACTGAAGCTTTCTTT.

Here the CDR3 reads CAWSATGTQPQHF. CDR3 bases: TGTGCCTGGAGTGCTACAGGGACCCAGCCCCAGCATTTT. The genes are TRBV30 and TRBJ1-5; D is possibly TRBD1 (6 bases). Germline values: CDR1 GTSNPN, CDR2 SVGIG (reference sequence). This CDR3 has 13 amino acids. The V and J ends lost 1 base and 7 bases respectively, with 11 bases between them.

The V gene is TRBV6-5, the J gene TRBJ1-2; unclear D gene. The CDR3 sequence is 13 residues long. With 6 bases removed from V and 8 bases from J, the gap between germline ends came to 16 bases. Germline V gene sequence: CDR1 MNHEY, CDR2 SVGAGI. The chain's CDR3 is CASSPDPGWGYTF. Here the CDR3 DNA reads TGTGCCAGCAGCCCCGATCCGGGGTGGGGCTACACCTTC.

This CDR3 is CASSPKRSGTGSPLHF. The CDR3 DNA reads as TGCGCCAGCAGCCCAAAACGTTCAGGTACAGGCTCACCCCTCCACTTT. V is TRBV5-1 and J is TRBJ1-6; D may be TRBD1 (5 bases). The CDR3 extends over 16 amino acids. Per germline, CDR1 SGHRS and CDR2 YFSETQ. V lost 4 bases to trimming and J lost 10 bases, with 21 bases between them.

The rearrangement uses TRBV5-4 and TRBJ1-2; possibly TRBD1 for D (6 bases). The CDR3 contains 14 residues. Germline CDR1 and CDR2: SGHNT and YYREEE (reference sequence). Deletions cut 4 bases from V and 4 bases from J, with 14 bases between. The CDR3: CASSLQGLGYGYTF. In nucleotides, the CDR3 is TGTGCCAGCAGCCTGCAGGGGCTTGGCTATGGCTACACCTTC.

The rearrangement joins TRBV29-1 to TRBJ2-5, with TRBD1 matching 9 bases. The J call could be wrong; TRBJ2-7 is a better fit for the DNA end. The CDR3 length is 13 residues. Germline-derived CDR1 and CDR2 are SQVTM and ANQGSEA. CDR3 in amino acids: CSVSDRGTYEQYF. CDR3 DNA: TGCAGCGTTAGTGACAGGGGGACCTACGAGCAGTACTTC.

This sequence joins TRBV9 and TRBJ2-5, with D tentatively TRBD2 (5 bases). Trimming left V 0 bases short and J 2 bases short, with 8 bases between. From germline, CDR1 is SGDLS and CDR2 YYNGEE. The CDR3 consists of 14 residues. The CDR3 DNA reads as TGTGCCAGCAGCGTAGGAACGGGGCAAGAGACCCAGTACTTC. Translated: CASSVGTGQETQYF.

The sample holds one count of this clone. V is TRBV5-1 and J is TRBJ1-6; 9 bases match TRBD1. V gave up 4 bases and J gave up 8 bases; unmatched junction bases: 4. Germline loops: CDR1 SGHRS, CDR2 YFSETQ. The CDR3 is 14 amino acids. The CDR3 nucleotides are TGCGCCAGCAGCAGCACAGGGGGCGATTCACCCCTCCACTTT. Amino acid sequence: CASSSTGGDSPLHF.

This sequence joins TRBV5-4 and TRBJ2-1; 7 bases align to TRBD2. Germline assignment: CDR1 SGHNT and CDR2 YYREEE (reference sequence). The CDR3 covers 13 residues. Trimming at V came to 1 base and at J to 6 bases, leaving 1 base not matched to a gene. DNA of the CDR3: TGTGCCAGCAGCTTGAAGCGGGGCAATGAGCAGTTCTTC. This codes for CASSLKRGNEQFF.

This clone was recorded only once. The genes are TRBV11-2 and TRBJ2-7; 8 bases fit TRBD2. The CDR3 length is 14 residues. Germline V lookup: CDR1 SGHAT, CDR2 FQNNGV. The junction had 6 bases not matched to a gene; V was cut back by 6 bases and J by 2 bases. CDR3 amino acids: CASRATSAAYEQYF. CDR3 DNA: TGTGCCAGCAGGGCGACTAGCGCAGCCTACGAGCAGTACTTC.

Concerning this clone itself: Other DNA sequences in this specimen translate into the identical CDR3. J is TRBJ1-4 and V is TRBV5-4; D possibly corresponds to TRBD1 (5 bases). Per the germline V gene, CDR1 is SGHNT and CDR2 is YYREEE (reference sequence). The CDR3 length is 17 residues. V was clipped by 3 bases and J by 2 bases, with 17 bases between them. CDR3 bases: TGTGCCAGCAGCTCGGGTCTAGGGGCGGGGACTAATGAAAAACTGTTTTTT. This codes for CASSSGLGAGTNEKLFF. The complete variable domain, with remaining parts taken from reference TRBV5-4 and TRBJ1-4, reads ETGVTQSPTHLIKTRGQQVTLRCSSQSGHNTVSWYQQALGQGPQFIFQYYREEENGRGNFPPRFSGLQFPNYSSELNVNALELDDSALYLCASSSGLGAGTNEKLFFGSGTQLSVL.

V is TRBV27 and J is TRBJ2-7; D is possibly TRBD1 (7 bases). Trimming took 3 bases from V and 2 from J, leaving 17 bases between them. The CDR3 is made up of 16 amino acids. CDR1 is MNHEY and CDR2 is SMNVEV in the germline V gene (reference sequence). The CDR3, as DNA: TGTGCCAGCAGTTTCGGGGGACAGCGTAGCCCCTACGAGCAGTACTTC. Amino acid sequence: CASSFGGQRSPYEQYF.

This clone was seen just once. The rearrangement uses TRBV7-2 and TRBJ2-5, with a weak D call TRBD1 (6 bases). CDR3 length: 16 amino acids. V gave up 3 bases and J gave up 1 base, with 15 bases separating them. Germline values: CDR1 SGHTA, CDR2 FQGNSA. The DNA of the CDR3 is TGTGCCAGCAGCTTTCTCCTGGGGGCCCGCCAAGAGACCCAGTACTTC. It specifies CASSFLLGARQETQYF.

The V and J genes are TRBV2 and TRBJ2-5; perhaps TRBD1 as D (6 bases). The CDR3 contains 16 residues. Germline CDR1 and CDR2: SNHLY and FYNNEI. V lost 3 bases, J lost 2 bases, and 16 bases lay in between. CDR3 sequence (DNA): TGTGCCAGCAGTGACTTGGCAGGGGCCGTACAAGAGACCCAGTACTTC. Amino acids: CASSDLAGAVQETQYF. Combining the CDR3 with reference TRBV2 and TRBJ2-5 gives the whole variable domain EPEVTQTPSHQVTQMGQEVILRCVPISNHLYFYWYRQILGQKVEFLVSFYNNEISEKSEIFDDQFSVERPDGSNFTLKIRSTKLEDSAMYFCASSDLAGAVQETQYFGPGTRLLVL.

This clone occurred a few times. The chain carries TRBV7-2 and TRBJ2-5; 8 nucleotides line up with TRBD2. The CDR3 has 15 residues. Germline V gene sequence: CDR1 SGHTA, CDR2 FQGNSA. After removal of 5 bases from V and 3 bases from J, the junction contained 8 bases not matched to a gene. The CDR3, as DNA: TGTGCCAGCAGCAACCCGGGACTAGGAGAAGAGACCCAGTACTTC. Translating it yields CASSNPGLGEETQYF.

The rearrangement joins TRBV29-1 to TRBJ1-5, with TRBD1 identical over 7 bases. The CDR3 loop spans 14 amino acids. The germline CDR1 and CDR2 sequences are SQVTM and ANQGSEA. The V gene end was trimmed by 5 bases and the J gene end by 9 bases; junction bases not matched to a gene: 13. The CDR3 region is CSVSQGGIGGPQHF. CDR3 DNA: TGCAGCGTTTCCCAGGGGGGTATTGGGGGGCCCCAGCATTTT.

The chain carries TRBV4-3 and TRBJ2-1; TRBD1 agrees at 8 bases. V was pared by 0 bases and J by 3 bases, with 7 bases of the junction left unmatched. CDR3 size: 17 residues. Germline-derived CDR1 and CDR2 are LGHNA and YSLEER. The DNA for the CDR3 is TGCGCCAGCAGCCAAGAGCCAGGGGGCAACTACTACAATGAGCAGTTCTTC. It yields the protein CASSQEPGGNYYNEQFF.

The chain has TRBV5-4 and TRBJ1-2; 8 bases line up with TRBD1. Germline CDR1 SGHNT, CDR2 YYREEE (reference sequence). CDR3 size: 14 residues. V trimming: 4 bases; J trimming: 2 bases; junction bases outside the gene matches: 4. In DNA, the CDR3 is TGTGCCAGCAGCCAAGGGACAGGAAACTATGGCTACACCTTC. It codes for CASSQGTGNYGYTF.

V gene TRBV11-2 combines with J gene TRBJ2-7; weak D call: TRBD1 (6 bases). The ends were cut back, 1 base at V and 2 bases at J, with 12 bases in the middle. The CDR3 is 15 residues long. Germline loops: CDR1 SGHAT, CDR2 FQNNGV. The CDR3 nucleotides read TGTGCCAGCAGCTTAGTAGGGGGTGACACCTACGAGCAGTACTTC. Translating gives CASSLVGGDTYEQYF.

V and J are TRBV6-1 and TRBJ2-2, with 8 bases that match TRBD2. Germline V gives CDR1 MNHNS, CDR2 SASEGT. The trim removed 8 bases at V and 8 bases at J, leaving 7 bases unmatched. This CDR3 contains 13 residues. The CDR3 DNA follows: TGTGCCAGCCCCGGGGGGGGTATGGGGGAGCTGTTTTTT. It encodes CASPGGGMGELFF.

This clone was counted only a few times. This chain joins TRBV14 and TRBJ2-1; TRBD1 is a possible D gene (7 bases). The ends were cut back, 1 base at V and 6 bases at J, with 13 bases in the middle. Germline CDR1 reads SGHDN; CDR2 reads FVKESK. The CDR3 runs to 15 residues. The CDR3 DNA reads TGTGCCAGCAGCCAAGCGGCAGGGGGAGGCAATGAGCAGTTCTTC. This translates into CASSQAAGGGNEQFF.

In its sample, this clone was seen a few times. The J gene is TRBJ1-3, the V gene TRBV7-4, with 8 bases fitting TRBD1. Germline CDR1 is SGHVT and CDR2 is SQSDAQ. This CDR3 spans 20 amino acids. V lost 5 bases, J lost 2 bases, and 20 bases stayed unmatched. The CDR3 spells CASSPHKILLDRAAGNTIYF. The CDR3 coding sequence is TGTGCCAGCAGCCCCCATAAAATACTTTTGGACAGGGCTGCTGGAAACACCATATATTTT.

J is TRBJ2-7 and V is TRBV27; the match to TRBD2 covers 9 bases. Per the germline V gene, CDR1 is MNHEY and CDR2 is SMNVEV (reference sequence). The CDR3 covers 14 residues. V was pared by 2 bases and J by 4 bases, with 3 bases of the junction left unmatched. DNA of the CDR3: TGTGCCAGCAGTTTAGCGGGGGGGTTTTACGAGCAGTACTTC. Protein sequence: CASSLAGGFYEQYF.

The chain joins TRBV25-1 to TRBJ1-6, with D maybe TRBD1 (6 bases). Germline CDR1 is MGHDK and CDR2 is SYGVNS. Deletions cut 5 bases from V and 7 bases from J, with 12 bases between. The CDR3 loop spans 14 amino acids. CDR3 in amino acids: CASSRTATNSPLHF. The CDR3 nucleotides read TGTGCCAGCAGTCGGACAGCTACCAATTCACCCCTCCACTTT.

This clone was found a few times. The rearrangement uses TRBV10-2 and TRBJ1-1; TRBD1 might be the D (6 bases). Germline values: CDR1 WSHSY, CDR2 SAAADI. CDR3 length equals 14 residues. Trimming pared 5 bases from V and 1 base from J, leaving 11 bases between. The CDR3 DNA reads TGCGCCAGCAGTCACTCGGACAGGAACACTGAAGCTTTCTTT. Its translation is CASSHSDRNTEAFF.

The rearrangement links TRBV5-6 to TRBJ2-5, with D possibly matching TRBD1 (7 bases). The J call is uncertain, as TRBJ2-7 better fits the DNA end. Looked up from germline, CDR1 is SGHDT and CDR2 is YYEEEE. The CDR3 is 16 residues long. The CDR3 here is CASSPGAPGTAYEQYF. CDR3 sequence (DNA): TGTGCCAGCAGCCCGGGGGCCCCGGGGACAGCCTACGAGCAGTACTTC.

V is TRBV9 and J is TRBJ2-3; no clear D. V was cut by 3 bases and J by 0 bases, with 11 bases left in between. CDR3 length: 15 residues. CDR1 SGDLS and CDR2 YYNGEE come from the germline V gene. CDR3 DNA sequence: TGTGCCAGCAGCGCCTACGGAGCTAGCACAGATACGCAGTATTTT. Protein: CASSAYGASTDTQYF.